The 19 T cell receptor beta chains below all came from one sample that was sequenced in a study of post-analysis software for immune sequencing data. Findings and limits, study-wide: In patients, about 5 TRBV segments were more frequent than in controls, with TRBV5-6, TRBV5-1 and TRBV20-1 among them.

Unique molecular identifiers were built into the TCR beta cDNA libraries. TCRdb ran MiXCR on the PCR reads and lists one entry per CDR3 protein. The sample lists hundreds of thousands of distinct CDR3 sequences; 44% were seen once. Their antigens remain unidentified. The sample consisted of blood. Every receptor here comes from a girl aged 10 to 17 with multiple sclerosis.

This chain connects TRBV20-1 to TRBJ2-5; D perhaps matches TRBD1 (6 bases). The CDR3 sequence is 12 residues long. The germline gives CDR1 DFQATT, CDR2 SNEGSKA (reference sequence). The V end was cut by 6 bases, the J end by 5 bases, with 13 bases between. The CDR3 is CSATPRGETQYF. The DNA for the CDR3 is TGCAGTGCAACCCCTAGGGGGGAGACCCAGTACTTC.

V and J are TRBV9 and TRBJ2-4; D gene ambiguous. V lost 0 bases, J lost 0 bases, and 13 bases lay in between. CDR1 is SGDLS, CDR2 YYNGEE, per germline. The CDR3 is 17 residues long. The DNA for the CDR3 is TGTGCCAGCAGCGTAGCAAGTAGCCGGGCAGCCAAAAACATTCAGTACTTC. It encodes CASSVASSRAAKNIQYF. Supplemented by reference TRBV9 and TRBJ2-4, the full variable domain reads DSGVTQTPKHLITATGQRVTLRCSPRSGDLSVYWYQQSLDQGLQFLIQYYNGEERAKGNILERFSAQQFPDLHSELNLSSLELGDSALYFCASSVASSRAAKNIQYFGAGTRLSVL.

This clonotype was recorded a few times. This chain joins TRBV5-1 and TRBJ1-1; a weak D match, TRBD1 (5 bases). The V gene lost 6 bases and the J gene lost 0 bases, with 12 bases spanning the gap. This CDR3 has 14 amino acids. CDR1 SGHRS and CDR2 YFSETQ come from the germline V gene. This CDR3 reads CASNGGVMNTEAFF. As DNA, the CDR3 is TGCGCCAGCAATGGGGGAGTCATGAACACTGAAGCTTTCTTT.

This rearrangement joins TRBV27 to TRBJ2-5, with D possibly matching TRBD2 (6 bases). This CDR3 has 14 residues. V was trimmed by 6 bases and J by 9 bases, leaving 20 bases between them. Germline CDR1 reads MNHEY; CDR2 reads SMNVEV (reference sequence). CDR3 in amino acids: CASSLRTGWEAQYF. The CDR3 nucleotides read TGTGCCAGCAGCCTCCGGACCGGGTGGGAGGCCCAGTACTTC.

The chain carries TRBV12-3 or TRBV12-4 and TRBJ2-5, with unresolved D. Trimming stripped 4 bases from V and 5 bases from J, with 14 bases between. The CDR3 has 14 amino acids. As DNA, the CDR3 is TGTGCCAGCAGTTCCTCGGGTCTGGGGGAGACCCAGTACTTC. This translates into CASSSSGLGETQYF.

This clonotype appeared a few times. The chain links TRBV6-5 to TRBJ2-6; 7 nucleotides agree with TRBD1. The CDR3 is 18 residues long. The J segment lost 0 bases and the V segment lost 2 bases, leaving 7 bases of the junction unmatched. Germline CDR1 and CDR2: MNHEY and SVGAGI. In nucleotides, the CDR3 is TGTGCCAGCAGTTACCGACAGGGTCCCAGCTCTGGGGCCAACGTCCTGACTTTC. Translated: CASSYRQGPSSGANVLTF.

The chain carries TRBV4-1 and TRBJ2-1; 7 nucleotides line up with TRBD2. Germline trimming cut 2 bases from V and 1 base from J; bases unmatched to any gene: 11. The CDR3 is 18 residues long. Germline-derived CDR1 and CDR2 are MGHRA and YSYEKL. The CDR3 is CASSQPFRTRRSYNEQFF. CDR3 DNA: TGCGCCAGCAGCCAACCCTTTAGGACTAGGCGGTCCTACAATGAGCAGTTCTTC.

This clonotype has a single count. The V gene is TRBV30, the J gene TRBJ2-1; no clear D gene. This CDR3 contains 12 residues. The V gene lost 1 base and the J gene lost 8 bases, with 9 bases spanning the gap. The germline V gene has CDR1 GTSNPN and CDR2 SVGIG (reference sequence). CDR3 nucleotide sequence: TGTGCCTGGAGTGGACCGCCGGATGAGCAGTTCTTC. It yields the protein CAWSGPPDEQFF. The full variable domain, rest sourced from reference TRBV30 and TRBJ2-1, is SQTIHQWPATLVQPVGSPLSLECTVEGTSNPNLYWYRQAAGRGLQLLFYSVGIGQISSEVPQNLSASRPQDRQFILSSKKLLLSDSGFYLCAWSGPPDEQFFGPGTRLTVL.

The chain combines TRBV20-1 with TRBJ1-1; no reliable D call. Looked up from germline, CDR1 is DFQATT and CDR2 is SNEGSKA (reference sequence). Trimming removed 1 base from V and 1 base from J, with 10 bases in between. The CDR3 has 14 amino acids. CDR3 sequence (DNA): TGCAGTGCTAGAGTACTGACCGCGAACACTGAAGCTTTCTTT. It yields the protein CSARVLTANTEAFF.

The chain has TRBV5-1 and TRBJ2-3; D is undetermined. Germline CDR1 is SGHRS and CDR2 is YFSETQ. The CDR3 spans 13 residues. V was clipped by 4 bases and J by 3 bases, with 9 bases between them. CDR3 in amino acids: CASSAMRTDTQYF. CDR3 bases: TGCGCCAGCAGCGCGATGAGGACAGATACGCAGTATTTT.

This clonotype was recorded once. This rearrangement joins TRBV12-3 or TRBV12-4 to TRBJ2-5, with a tentative D call TRBD1 (6 bases). The CDR3 has 14 amino acids. Trimming shortened V by 3 bases and J by 5 bases, and 13 bases separated the two germline ends. The CDR3 reads CASSFMGARETQYF. CDR3 nucleotides: TGTGCCAGCAGTTTTATGGGGGCAAGGGAGACCCAGTACTTC.

The chain joins TRBV6-6 to TRBJ2-4; a weak D match, TRBD2 (6 bases). With 5 bases removed from V and 14 bases from J, the gap between germline ends came to 25 bases. In germline, CDR1 is MNHNY, CDR2 SVGAGI (reference sequence). The CDR3 extends over 15 amino acids. CDR3 in DNA: TGTGCCAGCAGTCGTAGCCGGGACTCCTCAGGCGAGGAGTACTTC. This translates into CASSRSRDSSGEEYF.

V is TRBV11-2 and J is TRBJ2-1, with TRBD2 matching over 9 bases. The junction had 12 bases not matched to a gene; V was cut back by 6 bases and J by 9 bases. In germline, CDR1 is SGHAT, CDR2 FQNNGV. CDR3 length: 15 residues. The CDR3 is CASSSVSGSNGEQFF. The DNA of the CDR3 is TGTGCCAGCAGTTCCGTTAGCGGGAGTAATGGTGAGCAGTTCTTC. The full variable domain, in which reference TRBV11-2 and TRBJ2-1 provide the parts outside the CDR3, is EAGVAQSPRYKIIEKRQSVAFWCNPISGHATLYWYQQILGQGPKLLIQFQNNGVVDDSQLPKDRFSAERLKGVDSTLKIQPAKLEDSAVYLCASSSVSGSNGEQFFGPGTRLTVL.

The CDR3 region is CSAVNRLAGGRPQETQYF. Here the CDR3 DNA reads TGCAGTGCTGTGAACAGACTAGCGGGGGGGCGCCCCCAAGAGACCCAGTACTTC. V usage is TRBV20-1 and J usage is TRBJ2-5, with 14 bases lining up with TRBD2. With V trimmed by 5 bases and J by 1 base, 12 bases remained unmatched. The CDR3 length is 18 residues. The germline gives CDR1 DFQATT, CDR2 SNEGSKA (reference sequence).

Only a few counts were recorded for this clonotype. The chain's CDR3 is CASSYTGAYEQYF. The DNA of the CDR3 is TGTGCCAGCAGTTATACGGGGGCCTACGAGCAGTACTTC. V gene TRBV7-3 combines with J gene TRBJ2-7; TRBD2 might be the D (6 bases). Looked up from germline, CDR1 is SGHTA and CDR2 is FQGTGA. The CDR3 has 13 residues. Trimming removed 6 bases from V and 2 bases from J, with 11 bases in between.

With regard to this clonotype: One end of the junction varies from germline; a read error may be responsible. The rearrangement joins TRBV6-4 to TRBJ2-3, with 7 bases identical to TRBD2. This CDR3 is 15 amino acids long. The germline gives CDR1 MRHNA, CDR2 SNTAGT. CDR3 region: CASSERGESTDTQYF. CDR3 DNA: TGTGCCAGCAGTGAACGGGGGGAAAGCACAGATACACAGTATTTT.

The V and J genes are TRBV20-1 and TRBJ2-4; 7 nucleotides agree with TRBD2. Gene TRBJ2-7 matches the end of the DNA better, so the J call may be wrong. Germline V lookup: CDR1 DFQATT, CDR2 SNEGSKA (reference sequence). This CDR3 is 13 amino acids long. The CDR3 DNA follows: TGCAGTGCTAGAGGAGCTAGCGGCCACGAGCAGTACTTC. As protein: CSARGASGHEQYF.

CDR3 DNA: TGTGCCAGCAGCGGGACTAGCGGGATGAGTGAGCAGTTCTTC. Protein product: CASSGTSGMSEQFF. This chain connects TRBV12-3 or TRBV12-4 to TRBJ2-1; 13 bases are shared with TRBD2. The CDR3 covers 14 residues. The junction had 5 bases not matched to a gene; V was cut back by 6 bases and J by 9 bases.

This clonotype was detected a few times. The chain recombines TRBV5-1 with TRBJ2-3; 16 bases align to TRBD2. Germline V gene lookup returns CDR1 SGHRS and CDR2 YFSETQ. V shed 0 bases and J 5 bases; nucleotides not matched to a gene: 6. The length of the CDR3 is 18 residues. CDR3 in amino acids: CASSLAPGLAGGGDTQYF. The CDR3, as DNA: TGCGCCAGCAGCTTGGCCCCGGGACTAGCGGGGGGGGGAGATACGCAGTATTTT.